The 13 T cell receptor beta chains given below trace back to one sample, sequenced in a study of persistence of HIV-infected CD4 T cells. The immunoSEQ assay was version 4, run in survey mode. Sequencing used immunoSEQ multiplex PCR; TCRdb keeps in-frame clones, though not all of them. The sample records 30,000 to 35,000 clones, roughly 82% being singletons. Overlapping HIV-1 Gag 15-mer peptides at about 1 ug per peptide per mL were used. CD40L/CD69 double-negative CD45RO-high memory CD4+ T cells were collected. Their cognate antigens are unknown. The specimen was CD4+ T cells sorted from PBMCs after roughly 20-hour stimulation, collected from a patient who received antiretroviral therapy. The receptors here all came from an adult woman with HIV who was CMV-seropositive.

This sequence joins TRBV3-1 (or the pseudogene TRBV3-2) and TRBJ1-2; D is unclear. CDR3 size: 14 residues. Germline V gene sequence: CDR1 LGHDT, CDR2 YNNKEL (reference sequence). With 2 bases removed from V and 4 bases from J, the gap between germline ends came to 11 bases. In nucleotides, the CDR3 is TGTGCCAGCAGCCAACTTCAGTCCCTCTATGGCTACACCTTC. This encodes CASSQLQSLYGYTF.

The CDR3, as DNA: TGTGCCAGCAGTAGGCAGGGGGGAAACACCATATATTTT. Its translation: CASSRQGGNTIYF. J is TRBJ1-3 and V is TRBV27; a possible D gene is TRBD1 (6 bases). The CDR3 is made up of 13 amino acids. Looked up from germline, CDR1 is MNHEY and CDR2 is SMNVEV (reference sequence). The V end lost 5 bases, the J end lost 4 bases, and 9 bases lay between the germline ends.

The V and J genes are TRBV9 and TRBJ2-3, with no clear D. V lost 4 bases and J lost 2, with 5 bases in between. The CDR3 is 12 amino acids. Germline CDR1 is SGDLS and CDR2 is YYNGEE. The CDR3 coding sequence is TGTGCCAGCAGCTTTAACACAGATACGCAGTATTTT. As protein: CASSFNTDTQYF.

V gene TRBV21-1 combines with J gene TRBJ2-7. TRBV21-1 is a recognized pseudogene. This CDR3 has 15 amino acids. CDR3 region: CASSRPGTISYEQYF. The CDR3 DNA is TGTGCCAGCAGTCGACCCGGGACGATCTCCTACGAGCAGTACTTC.

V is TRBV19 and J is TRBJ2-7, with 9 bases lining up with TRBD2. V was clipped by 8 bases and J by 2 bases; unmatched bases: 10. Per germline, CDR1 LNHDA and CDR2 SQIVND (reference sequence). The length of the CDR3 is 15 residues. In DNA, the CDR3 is TGTGCCAGTGGTCGAGAAGCGGGAGGTACCTACGAGCAGTACTTC. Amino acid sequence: CASGREAGGTYEQYF.

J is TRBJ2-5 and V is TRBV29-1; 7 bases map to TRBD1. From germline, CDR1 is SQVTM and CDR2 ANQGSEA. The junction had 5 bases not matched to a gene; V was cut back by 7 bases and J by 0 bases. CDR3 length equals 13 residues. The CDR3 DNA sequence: TGCAGCGGACTTGACAGGGACCAAGAGACCCAGTACTTC. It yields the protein CSGLDRDQETQYF.

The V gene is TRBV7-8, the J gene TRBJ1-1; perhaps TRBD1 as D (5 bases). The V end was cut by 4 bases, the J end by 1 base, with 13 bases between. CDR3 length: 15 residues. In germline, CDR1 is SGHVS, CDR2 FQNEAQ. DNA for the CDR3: TGTGCCAGCAGCTCTCGACAGTCGAGGAACACTGAAGCTTTCTTT. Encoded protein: CASSSRQSRNTEAFF.

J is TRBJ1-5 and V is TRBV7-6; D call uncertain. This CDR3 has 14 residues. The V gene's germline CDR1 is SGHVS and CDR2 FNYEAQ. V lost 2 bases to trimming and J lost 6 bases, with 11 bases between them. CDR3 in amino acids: CASSLTPTGQPQHF. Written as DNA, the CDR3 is TGTGCCAGCAGCTTAACCCCCACTGGTCAGCCCCAGCATTTT.

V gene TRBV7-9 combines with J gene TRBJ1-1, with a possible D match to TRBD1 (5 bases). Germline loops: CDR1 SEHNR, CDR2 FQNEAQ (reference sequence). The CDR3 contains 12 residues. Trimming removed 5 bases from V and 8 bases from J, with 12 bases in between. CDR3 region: CASSRRDTEAFF. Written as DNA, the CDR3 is TGTGCCAGCAGCCGCAGGGATACCGAAGCTTTCTTT.

The CDR3 DNA reads as TGTGCCAGCAGCCCCCAGGGGCCCATCTCCTACGAGCAGTACTTC. It encodes CASSPQGPISYEQYF. The J gene is TRBJ2-7, the V gene TRBV5-6, with a tentative D call TRBD1 (6 bases). Germline CDR1 is SGHDT and CDR2 is YYEEEE. The CDR3 is 15 amino acids. The germline V and J ends were trimmed by 4 bases and 0 bases, with 14 bases remaining between them.

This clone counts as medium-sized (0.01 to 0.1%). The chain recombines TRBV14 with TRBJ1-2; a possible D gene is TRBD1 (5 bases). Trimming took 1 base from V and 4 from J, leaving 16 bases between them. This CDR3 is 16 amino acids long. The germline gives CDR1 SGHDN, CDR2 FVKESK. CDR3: CASSQALGVASYGYTF. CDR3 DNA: TGTGCCAGCAGCCAAGCTTTAGGGGTTGCGTCCTATGGCTACACCTTC.

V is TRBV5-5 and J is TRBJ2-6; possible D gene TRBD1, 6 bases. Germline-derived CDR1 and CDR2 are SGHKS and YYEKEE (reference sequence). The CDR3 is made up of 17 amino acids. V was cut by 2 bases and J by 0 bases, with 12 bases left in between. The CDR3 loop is CASSLGTWLSGANVLTF. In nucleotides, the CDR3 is TGTGCCAGCAGCTTAGGGACATGGCTCTCTGGGGCCAACGTCCTGACTTTC.

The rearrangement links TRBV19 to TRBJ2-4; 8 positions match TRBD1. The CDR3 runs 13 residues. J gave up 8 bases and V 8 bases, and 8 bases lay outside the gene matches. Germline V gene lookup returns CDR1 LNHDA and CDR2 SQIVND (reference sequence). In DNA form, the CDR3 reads TGTGCCAGTGGGGGACAGGCCGGATACATTCAGTACTTC. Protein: CASGGQAGYIQYF.